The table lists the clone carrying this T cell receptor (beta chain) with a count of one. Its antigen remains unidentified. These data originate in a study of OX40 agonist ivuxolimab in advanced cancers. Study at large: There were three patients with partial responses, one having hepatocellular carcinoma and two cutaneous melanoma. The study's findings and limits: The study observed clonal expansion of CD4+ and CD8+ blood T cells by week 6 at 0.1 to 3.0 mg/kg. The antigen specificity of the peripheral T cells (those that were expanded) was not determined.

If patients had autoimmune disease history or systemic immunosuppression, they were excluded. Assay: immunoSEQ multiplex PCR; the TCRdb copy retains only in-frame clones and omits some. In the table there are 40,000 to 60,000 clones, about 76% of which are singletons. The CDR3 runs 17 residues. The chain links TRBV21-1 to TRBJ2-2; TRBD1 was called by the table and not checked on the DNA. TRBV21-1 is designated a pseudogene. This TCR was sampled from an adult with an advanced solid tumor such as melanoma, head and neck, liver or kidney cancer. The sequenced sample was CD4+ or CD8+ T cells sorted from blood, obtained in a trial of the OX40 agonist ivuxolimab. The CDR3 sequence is CASSKRGRDRNTGELFF. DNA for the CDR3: TGTGCCAGCAGCAAGCGGGGCCGGGACAGGAACACCGGGGAGCTGTTTTTT.